This T cell receptor beta chain was documented in a study of CD8+ T cells in alopecia areata. Whole-study context: Skin-grafted roughly 6-10-week-old female C3H/HeJ mice received tissue from roughly 6-12-month-old C3H/HeJ donors with spontaneous alopecia.

This clone rates as large. Its antigen is unidentified. Gene names and germline refer to mouse. Sorting used CD4, CD8alpha, NKG2D, NKG2ACE and other markers on pooled cutaneous lymph node cells. Overall study results and limits: Scalp samples also yield sequences from resident alphabeta T cells of normal skin. Especially in alopecia totalis/universalis, lesional scalp showed greater clonality than normal scalp did. Clarity of TCR sharing across patients fell short of that in mice, possibly HLA-related.

Extracted RNA was reverse transcribed, and the resulting cDNA served as sequencing template. Data came from immunoSEQ multiplex PCR; TCRdb stores just in-frame clones and leaves some out. This sample has about 6,000 clones and no singletons, with 32% in the ten largest. This receptor was taken from a C3H/HeJ mouse with alopecia areata. The strain is characterized by the MHC haplotype H2-k. The sample comprised CD8+ T cells sorted from a lymph node.

This CDR3 reads CASSEPTGQNTLYF. The part of the CDR3 DNA that was read is TGTGCCAGCAGTGAGCCTACAGGTCAAAAC. The chain links TRBV13-1 to TRBJ2-4, with unresolved D. The read terminates 4 residues ahead of where the CDR3 ends, so the germline J gene completes it. CDR3 length equals 14 residues. Trimming stripped 2 bases from V and 1 base from J, with 8 bases between. Germline V gene data show CDR1 as NSHNY and CDR2 as SYGAGN.